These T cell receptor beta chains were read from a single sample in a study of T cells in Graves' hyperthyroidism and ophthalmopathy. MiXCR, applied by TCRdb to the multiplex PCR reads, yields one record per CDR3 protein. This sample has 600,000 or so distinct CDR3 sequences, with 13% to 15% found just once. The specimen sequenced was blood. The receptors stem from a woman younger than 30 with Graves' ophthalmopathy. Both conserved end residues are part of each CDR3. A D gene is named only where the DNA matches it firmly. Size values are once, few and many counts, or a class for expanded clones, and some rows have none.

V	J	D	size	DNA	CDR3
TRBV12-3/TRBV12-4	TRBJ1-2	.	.	TGTGCCAGCAGCTATGGGGGGACGGAACGAGGCCCCGGCTACACCTTC	CASSYGGTERGPGYTF
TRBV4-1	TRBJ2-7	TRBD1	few	TGCGCCAGCAGCCCCGGGACAGTCCTCTACGAGCAGTACTTC	CASSPGTVLYEQYF
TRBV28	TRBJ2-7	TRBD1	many	TGTGCCAGCCCCCCCGCGGCAGGGGGAAAATACGAGCAGTACTTC	CASPPAAGGKYEQYF
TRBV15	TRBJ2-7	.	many	TGTGCCACCAGCAGAGACCTAGCGAGATACGAGCAGTACTTC	CATSRDLARYEQYF
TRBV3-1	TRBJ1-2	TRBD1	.	TGTGCCAGCAGCCAAGGGGACAGGGGACGTGGCTACACCTTC	CASSQGDRGRGYTF
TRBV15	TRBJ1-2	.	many	TGTGCCACCAGCCAAACCCCCCCTCAGAGTGACACCCTATATGGCTACACCTTC	CATSQTPPQSDTLYGYTF
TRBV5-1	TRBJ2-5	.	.	TGCGCCGGCCCGGTGCTCCCGACAGGGATTAAGCGGGACCCGGGGTACTTC	CAGPVLPTGIKRDPGYF
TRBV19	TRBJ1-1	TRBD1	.	TGTGCCAGTAGTATTAGGGGGACAGGATATGAAGGTGGAGGAGCTTTCTTT	CASSIRGTGYEGGGAFF
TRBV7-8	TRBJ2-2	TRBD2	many	TGTGCCAGCAGCCCAGGGCTTCTAGCGGGAGGGCCCGGGGAGCTGTTTTTT	CASSPGLLAGGPGELFF
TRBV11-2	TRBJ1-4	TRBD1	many	TGTGCCAGCAGCTTAGGGGGACAGGGCAATGAAAAACTGTTTTTT	CASSLGGQGNEKLFF
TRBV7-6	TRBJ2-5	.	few	TGTGCCAGCAGCTCGGGCAGTATATCGGAAGGGGAGACCCAGTACTTC	CASSSGSISEGETQYF
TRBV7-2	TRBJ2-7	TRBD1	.	TGTGCCAGCAGCAAGGACAGGGGGAGGTGGGGGGAGCAGTACTTC	CASSKDRGRWGEQYF
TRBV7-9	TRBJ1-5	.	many	TGTGCCAGCAGCTTAGAATTGGATCAGCCCCAGCATTTT	CASSLELDQPQHF
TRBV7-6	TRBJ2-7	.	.	TGTGCCAGCAGCCAGGATAGCGAGGGAAACGAGCAGTACTTC	CASSQDSEGNEQYF
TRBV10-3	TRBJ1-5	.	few	TGTGCCATCAGTGATTCGAGTGTTTCGGATCAGCCCCAGCATTTT	CAISDSSVSDQPQHF
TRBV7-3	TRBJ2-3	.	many	TGTGCCAGCAGCTTGGGGGGGCAGGGAGACACAGATACGCAGTATTTT	CASSLGGQGDTDTQYF
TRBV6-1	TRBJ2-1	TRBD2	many	TGTGCCAGCAGATCTAGCGGGCTCTCCTACAATGAGCAGTTCTTC	CASRSSGLSYNEQFF
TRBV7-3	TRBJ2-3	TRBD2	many	TGTGCCAGCAGCTTACGACCACCGCTAGCGGGAAACACAGATACGCAGTATTTT	CASSLRPPLAGNTDTQYF
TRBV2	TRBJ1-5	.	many	TGTGCCAGCAGTGAGGCAGGATTCGATCAAAATCAGCCCCAGCATTTT	CASSEAGFDQNQPQHF
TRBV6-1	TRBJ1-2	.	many	TGTGCCAGCAGTGAAGCAGAGAGACGGGGCTACACCTTC	CASSEAERRGYTF
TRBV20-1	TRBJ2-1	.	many	TGCAGTGCCCCGGGAACCGAGGGGTGCAATGAGCAGTTCTTC	CSAPGTEGCNEQFF
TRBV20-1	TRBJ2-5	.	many	TGCAGTGCTAGAGATTTCGGCAGACAAGAGACCCAGTACTTC	CSARDFGRQETQYF
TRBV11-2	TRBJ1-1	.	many	TGTGCCAGCAGCTCCAATCGACTGGGAGCTTTCTTT	CASSSNRLGAFF
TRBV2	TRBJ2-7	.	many	TGTGCCAGCAGTGAAGCCGTTTACGAGCAGTACTTC	CASSEAVYEQYF
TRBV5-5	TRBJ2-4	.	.	TGTGCCAGCAGCTGGGACTCAGGGACTGTTGTCAAAAACATTCAGTACTTC	CASSWDSGTVVKNIQYF
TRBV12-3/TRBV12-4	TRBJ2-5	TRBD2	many	TGTGCCAGCACCGGTAGGGGAGGGGAGACCCAGTACTTC	CASTGRGGETQYF
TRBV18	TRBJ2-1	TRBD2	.	TGTGCCAGCTCACCAGAACCAGCGGGAGGTTTTATCTCCTACAATGAGCAGTTCTTC	CASSPEPAGGFISYNEQFF
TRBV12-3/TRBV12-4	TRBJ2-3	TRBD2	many	TGTGCCAGCTCTTCCTTGGGGGGGGATACGCAGTATTTT	CASSSLGGDTQYF
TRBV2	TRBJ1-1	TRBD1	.	TGTGCCAGCTCTGTGATGGAACAGGGGGCGAACACTGAAGCTTTCTTT	CASSVMEQGANTEAFF
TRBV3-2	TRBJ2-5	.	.	TGTGCCAGCAGCCAAGAGGCAGCGGGGCAAGGGGAGACCCAGTACTTC	CASSQEAAGQGETQYF
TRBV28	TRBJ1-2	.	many	TGTGCCAGCAGTTCCCCCGATGGCTACACCTTC	CASSSPDGYTF
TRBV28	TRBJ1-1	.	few	TGTGCCAGCGGTCTCCAGGTGAACACTGAAGCTTTCTTT	CASGLQVNTEAFF
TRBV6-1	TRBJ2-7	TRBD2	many	TGTGCCAGCGACTACCGACTAGCGGGAGATACGCTCTACGAGCAGTACTTC	CASDYRLAGDTLYEQYF